This is a list of T cell receptor beta chains from one sample in a study of T cells after posttransplantation cyclophosphamide. Using immunoSEQ multiplex PCR, the repertoire was profiled, and TCRdb retains in-frame clones only, with some absent. There are about 7,200 clones in the sample, none observed a single time. Source: PBMCs, taken after allogeneic stem cell transplant with posttransplant cyclophosphamide. These TCRs come from a female patient aged 50 to 60 who received an allogeneic stem cell transplant from a related donor, was CMV-positive, and had no GVHD. Some T cells may be graft donor cells. The CDR3 runs from the conserved cysteine through the conserved F or W.

>TRBV7-9|TRBJ1-5
CASSSGRGGRNQPQHF
>TRBV28|TRBJ2-7
CASTSRDSTYEQYF
>TRBV9|TRBJ1-1
CASSAPRGRDMNTEAFF
>TRBV12-3/TRBV12-4|TRBJ2-1
CASSPGTSGGDEQFF
>TRBV7-9|TRBJ2-3
CASSFGGTDTQYF
>TRBV29-1|TRBJ1-3
CSVALGATGGNTIYF
>TRBV27|TRBJ2-2
CASSLNNRELFF
>TRBV24-1|TRBJ2-1
CATSDFASGRPPLDEQFF
>TRBV6-5|TRBJ1-1
CASSYGQGADTEAFF
>TRBV20-1|TRBJ1-4
CSARAFEKLFF
>TRBV14|TRBJ1-1
CASSRGQALEAFF
>TRBV11-3|TRBJ2-1
CASSLEGRLNEQFF
>TRBV6-5|TRBJ1-4
CASRRGHLSEKLFF
>TRBV18|TRBJ1-1
CASSPDSGSEAFF
>TRBV19|TRBJ1-4
CASSTGTGANEKLFF
>TRBV5-6|TRBJ2-7
CASSFGGRASYEQYF
>TRBV5-4|TRBJ1-4
CASSTGSNEKLFF
>TRBV10-3|TRBJ2-2
CAISDPGQVTGELFF
>TRBV7-9|TRBJ2-1
CASSPYGTNYNEQFF
>TRBV6-6|TRBJ2-1
CASSFHGTGVGEQFF
>TRBV16|TRBJ2-6
CASSLTGAGANVLTF
>TRBV7-3|TRBJ1-5
CASSVQGAQPQHF
>TRBV5-1|TRBJ1-2
CASSLFDVGAYGYTF
>TRBV7-2|TRBJ1-2
CASSQDSSYGYTF
>TRBV7-2|TRBJ2-7
CASSDGTSGMGYEQYF
>TRBV11-2|TRBJ2-1
CASSLVAGAPWNEQFF
>TRBV5-1|TRBJ2-5
CASSTGTSGSWETQYF
>TRBV11-2|TRBJ2-5
CASSSAGVFQETQYF
>TRBV7-8|TRBJ2-4
CASSPAGAKNIQYF